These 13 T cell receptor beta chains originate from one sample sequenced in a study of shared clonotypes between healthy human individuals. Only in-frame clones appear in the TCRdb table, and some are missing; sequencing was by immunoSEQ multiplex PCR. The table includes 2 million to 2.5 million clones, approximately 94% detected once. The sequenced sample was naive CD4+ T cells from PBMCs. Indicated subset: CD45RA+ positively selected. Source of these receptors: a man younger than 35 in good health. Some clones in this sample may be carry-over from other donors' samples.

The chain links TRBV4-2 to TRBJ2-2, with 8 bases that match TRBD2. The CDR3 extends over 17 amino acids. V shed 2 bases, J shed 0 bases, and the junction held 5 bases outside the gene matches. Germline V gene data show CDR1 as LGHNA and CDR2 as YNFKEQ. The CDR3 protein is CASSQRLAGANTGELFF. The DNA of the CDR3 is TGTGCCAGCAGCCAACGTCTAGCGGGTGCGAACACCGGGGAGCTGTTTTTT.

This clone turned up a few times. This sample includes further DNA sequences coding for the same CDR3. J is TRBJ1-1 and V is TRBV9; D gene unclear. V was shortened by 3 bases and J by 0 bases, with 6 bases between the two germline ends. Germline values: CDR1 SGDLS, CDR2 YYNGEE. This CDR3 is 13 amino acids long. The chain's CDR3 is CASSAQMNTEAFF. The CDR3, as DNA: TGTGCCAGCAGCGCTCAAATGAACACTGAAGCTTTCTTT.

Here the CDR3 reads CASSPPGRDQETQYF. CDR3 coding DNA: TGTGCCAGCTCACCACCGGGGCGGGACCAAGAGACCCAGTACTTC. V usage is TRBV18 and J usage is TRBJ2-5; either TRBD1 or TRBD2 may fit D (5 bases each). Per the germline V gene, CDR1 is KGHSH and CDR2 is LQKENI. The CDR3 runs 15 residues. Trimming cost V 0 bases and J 0 bases, with 8 bases left between them.

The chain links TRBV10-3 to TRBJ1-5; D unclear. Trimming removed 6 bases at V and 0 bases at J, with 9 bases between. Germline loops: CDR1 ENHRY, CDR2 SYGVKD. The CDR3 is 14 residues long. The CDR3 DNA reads TGTGCCATCAGAGCCGGGCCTAGCAATCAGCCCCAGCATTTT. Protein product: CAIRAGPSNQPQHF.

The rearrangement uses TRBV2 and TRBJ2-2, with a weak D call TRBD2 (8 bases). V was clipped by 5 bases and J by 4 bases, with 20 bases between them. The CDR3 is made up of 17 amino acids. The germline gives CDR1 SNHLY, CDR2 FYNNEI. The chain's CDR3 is CASSPERGRGRTGELFF. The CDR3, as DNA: TGTGCCAGCAGTCCGGAGCGGGGGAGGGGGCGCACCGGGGAGCTGTTTTTT.

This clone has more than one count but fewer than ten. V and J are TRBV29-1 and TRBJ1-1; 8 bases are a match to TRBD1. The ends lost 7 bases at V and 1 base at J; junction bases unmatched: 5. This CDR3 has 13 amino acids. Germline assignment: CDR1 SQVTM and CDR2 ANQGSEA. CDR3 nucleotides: TGCAGCGGCCGGACAGGGACGAACACTGAAGCTTTCTTT. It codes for CSGRTGTNTEAFF.

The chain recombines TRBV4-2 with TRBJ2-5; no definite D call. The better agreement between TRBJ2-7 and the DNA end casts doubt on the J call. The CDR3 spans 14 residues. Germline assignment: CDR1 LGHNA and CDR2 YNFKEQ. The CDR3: CASSQGNRLYEQYF. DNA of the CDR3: TGTGCCAGCAGCCAAGGTAACAGACTCTACGAGCAGTACTTC.

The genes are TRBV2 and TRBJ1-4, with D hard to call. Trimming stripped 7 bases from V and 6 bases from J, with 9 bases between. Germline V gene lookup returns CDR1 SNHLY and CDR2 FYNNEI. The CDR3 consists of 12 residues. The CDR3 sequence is CASKGDHEKLFF. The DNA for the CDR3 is TGTGCCAGCAAGGGAGACCATGAAAAACTGTTTTTT.

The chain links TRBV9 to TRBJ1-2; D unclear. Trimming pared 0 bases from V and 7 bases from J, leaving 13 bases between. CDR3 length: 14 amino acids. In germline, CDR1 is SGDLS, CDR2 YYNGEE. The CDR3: CASSVAGGFTGYTF. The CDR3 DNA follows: TGTGCCAGCAGCGTAGCTGGAGGGTTTACTGGCTACACCTTC.

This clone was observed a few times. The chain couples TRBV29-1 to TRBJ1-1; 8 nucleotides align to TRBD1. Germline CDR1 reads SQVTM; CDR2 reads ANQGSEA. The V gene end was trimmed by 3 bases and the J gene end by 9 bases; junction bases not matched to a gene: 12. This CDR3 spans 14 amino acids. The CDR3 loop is CSVDIGQGAPQAFF. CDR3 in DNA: TGCAGCGTTGACATTGGGCAGGGGGCTCCCCAAGCTTTCTTT.

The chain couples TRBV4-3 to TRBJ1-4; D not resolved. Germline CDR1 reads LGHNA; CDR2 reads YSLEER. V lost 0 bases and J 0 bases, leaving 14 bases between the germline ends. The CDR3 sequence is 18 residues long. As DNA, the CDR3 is TGCGCCAGCAGCCAAGATTCGGTTTCGAGGGCAACTAATGAAAAACTGTTTTTT. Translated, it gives CASSQDSVSRATNEKLFF.

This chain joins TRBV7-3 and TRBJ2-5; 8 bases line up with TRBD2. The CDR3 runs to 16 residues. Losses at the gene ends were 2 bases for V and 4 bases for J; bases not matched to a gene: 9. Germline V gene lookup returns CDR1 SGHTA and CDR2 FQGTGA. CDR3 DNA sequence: TGTGCCAGCAGCTTACGTACGGGAGGGCCCGGAGAGACCCAGTACTTC. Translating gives CASSLRTGGPGETQYF.

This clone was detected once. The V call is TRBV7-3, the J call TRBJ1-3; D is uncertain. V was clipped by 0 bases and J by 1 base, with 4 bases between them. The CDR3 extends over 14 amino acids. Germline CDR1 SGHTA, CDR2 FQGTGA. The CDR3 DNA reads TGTGCCAGCAGCTTAACCGAATCTGGAAACACCATATATTTT. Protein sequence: CASSLTESGNTIYF. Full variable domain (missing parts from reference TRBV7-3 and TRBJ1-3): GAGVSQTPSNKVTEKGKYVELRCDPISGHTALYWYRQSLGQGPEFLIYFQGTGAADDSGLPNDRFFAVRPEGSVSTLKIQRTERGDSAVYLCASSLTESGNTIYFGEGSWLTVV.